Following are 21 T cell receptor beta chains from one sample sequenced in a study of blood T cell repertoires in COVID-19. TCRdb keeps only in-frame clones here, not all; method: immunoSEQ multiplex PCR. This sample has roughly 100,000 clones, with around 83% found just once. The material sequenced was peripheral blood. The receptors here all came from a woman aged 80 or over with acute or convalescent COVID-19.

The chain combines TRBV29-1 with TRBJ2-3, with 7 bases fitting TRBD2. The germline V gene encodes CDR1 SQVTM and CDR2 ANQGSEA. The CDR3 totals 17 residues. After removal of 5 bases from V and 0 bases from J, the junction contained 14 bases not matched to a gene. The CDR3 is CSVISTRAGVSTDTQYF. CDR3 sequence (DNA): TGCAGCGTTATTTCGACTAGGGCGGGAGTGAGCACAGATACGCAGTATTTT.

V and J are TRBV7-2 and TRBJ2-2, with D maybe TRBD2 (5 bases). CDR1 and CDR2 from the germline V gene are SGHTA and FQGNSA. The ends were cut back, 4 bases at V and 1 base at J, with 16 bases in the middle. CDR3 length equals 17 residues. CDR3: CASSSRESGLNTGELFF. Here the CDR3 DNA reads TGTGCCAGCAGCTCGAGGGAATCCGGGTTGAACACCGGGGAGCTGTTTTTT.

The chain carries TRBV6-5 and TRBJ2-4, with 9 positions matching TRBD1. The CDR3 extends over 14 amino acids. V lost 0 bases and J lost 11; bases outside the gene matches: 5. CDR1 and CDR2 (germline): MNHEY, SVGAGI. In DNA form, the CDR3 reads TGTGCCAGCAGTTACTCAGGGACAGGGTACCTTCAGTACTTC. It yields the protein CASSYSGTGYLQYF.

The gene calls are TRBV15 and TRBJ2-3, with 14 nucleotides matching TRBD2. The V segment lost 6 bases and the J segment 3 bases; nucleotides outside the gene matches: 5. Germline values: CDR1 LNHNV, CDR2 YYDKDF (reference sequence). The CDR3 is made up of 16 amino acids. In nucleotides, the CDR3 is TGTGCCACCAGAGAGACTAGCGGGAGGGGAACAGATACGCAGTATTTT. As protein: CATRETSGRGTDTQYF. The full variable domain, its missing parts supplied by reference TRBV15 and TRBJ2-3, is DAMVIQNPRYQVTQFGKPVTLSCSQTLNHNVMYWYQQKSSQAPKLLFHYYDKDFNNEADTPDNFQSRRPNTSFCFLDIRSPGLGDTAMYLCATRETSGRGTDTQYFGPGTRLTVL.

This rearrangement joins TRBV5-5 to TRBJ2-1; perhaps TRBD1 as D (5 bases). Germline V gene lookup returns CDR1 SGHKS and CDR2 YYEKEE (reference sequence). Trimming removed 2 bases at V and 10 bases at J, with 7 bases between. The CDR3 is 11 amino acids. The CDR3 reads CASSFPGEQFF. The CDR3, as DNA: TGTGCCAGCAGCTTTCCAGGGGAGCAGTTCTTC.

The chain recombines TRBV2 with TRBJ2-7; tentative D call: TRBD1 (6 bases). The V end was cut by 10 bases, the J end by 4 bases, with 17 bases between. Germline V gene sequence: CDR1 SNHLY, CDR2 FYNNEI. The CDR3 contains 13 residues. The DNA for the CDR3 is TGTGCCACCACCCGGGACACCGTATACGAGCAGTACTTC. Translated, it gives CATTRDTVYEQYF.

V gene TRBV28 combines with J gene TRBJ1-5; D ambiguous. Trimming left V 8 bases short and J 4 bases short, with 9 bases between. The CDR3 is 12 amino acids. Germline V CDR1 and CDR2: MDHEN, SYDVKM. CDR3 sequence reads: CASGPLNQPQHF. As DNA, the CDR3 is TGTGCCAGCGGGCCGTTAAATCAGCCCCAGCATTTT.

The chain carries TRBV2 and TRBJ2-5, with 12 bases that match TRBD2. There are 15 residues in the CDR3. Germline V gives CDR1 SNHLY, CDR2 FYNNEI. V gave up 8 bases and J gave up 5 bases; unmatched junction bases: 9. The CDR3 coding sequence is TGTGCCAGCGCCGGACTAGCGGGAACCTCGGAGACCCAGTACTTC. Amino acid sequence: CASAGLAGTSETQYF.

The V and J genes are TRBV5-1 and TRBJ1-4, with no clear D. This CDR3 is built from 13 residues. CDR1 and CDR2 from the germline V gene are SGHRS and YFSETQ. V was trimmed by 5 bases and J by 8 bases, leaving 13 bases between them. This CDR3 reads CASSRVVNEKLFF. The CDR3 region has the DNA TGCGCCAGCAGTCGGGTTGTTAACGAAAAACTGTTTTTT.

This chain links TRBV6-6 with TRBJ1-1; possible D gene TRBD1, 5 bases. The germline V gene has CDR1 MNHNY and CDR2 SVGAGI (reference sequence). The CDR3 sequence is 14 residues long. V lost 6 bases and J lost 5, with 16 bases in between. This chain's CDR3 is CASRPRDSGTEAFF. The CDR3 DNA is TGTGCCAGCAGACCCCGGGACTCGGGTACTGAAGCTTTCTTT.

The chain carries TRBV2 and TRBJ2-3; D gene unclear. CDR1 and CDR2 from the germline V gene are SNHLY and FYNNEI. The ends were cut back, 1 base at V and 0 bases at J, with 5 bases in the middle. This CDR3 has 14 residues. In nucleotides, the CDR3 is TGTGCCAGCAGTGAAGACATGAGCACAGATACGCAGTATTTT. Protein product: CASSEDMSTDTQYF.

V and J are TRBV28 and TRBJ1-1; D gene unclear. The length of the CDR3 is 14 residues. Per the germline V gene, CDR1 is MDHEN and CDR2 is SYDVKM. V was cut by 2 bases and J by 6 bases, with 13 bases left in between. This CDR3 is CASSLSGNRAEAFF. Here the CDR3 DNA reads TGTGCCAGCAGTTTAAGCGGTAACCGGGCTGAAGCTTTCTTT.

The genes are TRBV5-4 and TRBJ2-3, with D unresolved. The V gene's germline CDR1 is SGHNT and CDR2 YYREEE (reference sequence). The CDR3 loop spans 14 amino acids. V lost 1 base, J lost 2 bases, and 8 bases lay in between. The CDR3 loop reads CASSLISPTDTQYF. As DNA, the CDR3 is TGTGCCAGCAGCTTGATCTCTCCCACAGATACGCAGTATTTT.

The V call is TRBV28, the J call TRBJ2-3; maybe TRBD1 (6 bases). There are 12 residues in the CDR3. V lost 11 bases and J 3 bases, leaving 12 bases between the germline ends. CDR1 and CDR2 from the germline V gene are MDHEN and SYDVKM. CDR3 loop: CAVDRRTDTQYF. In nucleotides, the CDR3 is TGTGCCGTTGACAGGAGAACAGATACGCAGTATTTT.

This clone was detected once. V and J are TRBV9 and TRBJ1-6, with a tentative D call TRBD1 (6 bases). The CDR3 runs 13 residues. V lost 4 bases, J lost 9 bases, and 11 bases lay in between. CDR1 and CDR2 (germline): SGDLS, YYNGEE. The CDR3 DNA reads TGTGCCAGCAGCCCTTCGACAGGTTCACCCCTCCACTTT. The encoded protein is CASSPSTGSPLHF.

V and J are TRBV18 and TRBJ2-1, with D perhaps TRBD2 (5 bases). Per germline, CDR1 KGHSH and CDR2 LQKENI. CDR3 length: 16 residues. V was trimmed by 6 bases and J by 2 bases, leaving 17 bases between them. This CDR3 reads CASSRDGGGTYNEQFF. DNA for the CDR3: TGTGCCAGCTCCAGAGACGGAGGAGGAACCTACAATGAGCAGTTCTTC. Filled out from reference TRBV18 and TRBJ2-1, the complete variable domain reads NAGVMQNPRHLVRRRGQEARLRCSPMKGHSHVYWYRQLPEEGLKFMVYLQKENIIDESGMPKERFSAEFPKEGPSILRIQQVVRGDSAAYFCASSRDGGGTYNEQFFGPGTRLTVL.

This clone has just a few counts. The DNA is left out, because the CDR3 cannot be placed on it with certainty; the CDR3 is given as TCRdb lists it. The gene calls are TRBV2 and TRBJ2-6; the D call TRBD2 from the table was never checked on the DNA. The CDR3 has 14 amino acids, counting both end residues. Germline V lookup: CDR1 SNHLY, CDR2 FYNNEI. The CDR3 is CASSSSSGANVLTF.

The V gene is TRBV7-2, the J gene TRBJ1-3; maybe TRBD1 (5 bases). V was cut by 3 bases and J by 0 bases, with 9 bases left in between. The CDR3 runs 15 residues. Germline V gives CDR1 SGHTA, CDR2 FQGNSA. The CDR3 nucleotides are TGTGCCAGCAGCTTTGGACACAGCTCTGGAAACACCATATATTTT. It is translated as CASSFGHSSGNTIYF.

The CDR3 loop reads CAIGRLAGVGNEQFF. DNA of the CDR3: TGTGCCATCGGACGACTAGCGGGAGTCGGCAATGAGCAGTTCTTC. The chain is built from TRBV10-3 and TRBJ2-1; TRBD2 matches at 12 bases. Trimming took 8 bases from V and 6 from J; bases not matched to a gene: 8. The CDR3 sequence is 15 residues long. The germline V gene has CDR1 ENHRY and CDR2 SYGVKD.

V usage is TRBV4-3 and J usage is TRBJ2-3, with 12 bases that match TRBD2. The V gene's germline CDR1 is LGHNA and CDR2 YSLEER. The CDR3 has 17 residues. The junction had 5 bases not matched to a gene; V was cut back by 4 bases and J by 0 bases. The CDR3 DNA reads TGCGCCAGCAGCCCCATGGGGACTAGCGGGAGCACAGATACGCAGTATTTT. Its protein product is CASSPMGTSGSTDTQYF.

The sample holds one count of this clone. The chain combines TRBV28 with TRBJ2-3, with 7 positions matching TRBD2. The length of the CDR3 is 15 residues. Germline CDR1 MDHEN, CDR2 SYDVKM. Germline trimming cut 7 bases from V and 7 bases from J; bases unmatched to any gene: 14. The CDR3 sequence: CASTPPGGRWHTQYF. CDR3 nucleotide sequence: TGTGCCAGCACCCCCCCCGGGGGGAGATGGCATACGCAGTATTTT.